The entry below describes one T cell receptor (beta chain). The antigen is undetermined. The V gene's germline CDR1 is ENHRY and CDR2 SYGVKD. V lost 5 bases to trimming and J lost 5 bases, with 11 bases between them. The CDR3 loop spans 13 amino acids. This sample stems from a study of blood T cells in healthy people across ages. The second PCR ran about 6 to 12 cycles with a sample-barcoded 5' primer and J-beta primers. One entry per CDR3 protein, called by TCRdb with MiXCR from the 5' RACE reads. The sample has some 760,000 distinct CDR3 sequences, just under 25% seen once. Study findings and constraints: Researchers said unsorted PBMCs prevented a conclusive naive versus antigen-experienced comparison.

The same data also contributed to another study, on T cells of mothers and their children.

The receptor comes from a boy between 10 and 17 years old in good health. The V and J genes are TRBV10-3 and TRBJ2-3; no firm D call. Sequencing used blood. This CDR3 is CAISPLEIDTQYF. Written as DNA, the CDR3 is TGTGCCATCAGTCCCCTGGAGATAGATACGCAGTATTTT.